This entry is about one T cell receptor beta chain. Its antigen remains unknown. Unrecorded immune exposure was likely among donors, who were nominally healthy when sampled. The record originates from a study of cytomegalovirus exposure and HLA in healthy donors. Study findings and constraints: A later analysis showed HLA-associated TCR beta chains outstripping equally common others in clonal expansion.

The CDR3 runs 13 residues. Germline lookup yields CDR1 SGHTS and CDR2 YDEGEE. Trimming removed 2 bases from V and 1 base from J, with 4 bases in between. Primers for the PCR totalled 60 Vbeta and 13 Jbeta. Repertoires were generated with immunoSEQ multiplex PCR, while TCRdb's copy carries only in-frame clones and drops some. The data show more than 85,000 clones, 60% to 80% seen once. Sequencing input: PBMCs. The sequence was collected from a woman between 25 and 40 years old in good health and CMV-seronegative. The chain has TRBV5-8 and TRBJ1-5; D is undetermined. For the CDR3, the DNA is TGTGCCAGCAGCTTACACAGCAATCAGCCCCAGCATTTT. Its protein is CASSLHSNQPQHF.